Listed below are T cell receptor beta chains from one sample, sequenced in a study of blood T cell repertoires in COVID-19. TCRdb keeps only in-frame clones here, not all; method: immunoSEQ multiplex PCR. Of approximately 32,000 clones in the sample, just over 90% were seen once. The sample was peripheral blood. The receptors come from a man in his fifties or sixties with acute or convalescent COVID-19. CDR3s include the opening cysteine and the closing phenylalanine or tryptophan. The D gene is left open where the match is weak. The size of a clone is reported for some rows only, either as once, few or many, or as a class for expanded clones.

TRBV19	.	.	TRBJ1-5	CASSIGIGGDSNQPQHF	TGTGCCAGTAGTATAGGGATCGGGGGGGATAGCAATCAGCCCCAGCATTTT
TRBV7-2	.	.	TRBJ1-3	CASSHAGSGNTIYF	TGTGCCAGCAGCCACGCGGGCTCTGGAAACACCATATATTTT
TRBV6-5	.	.	TRBJ1-5	CASSLGPGNQPQHF	TGTGCCAGCAGCTTGGGGCCGGGCAATCAGCCCCAGCATTTT
TRBV4-1	.	TRBD2	TRBJ2-3	CASRRLAGASDTQYF	TGCGCCAGCAGAAGACTAGCGGGAGCTTCAGATACGCAGTATTTT
TRBV11-3	.	.	TRBJ1-1	CASSLSRVLNTEAFF	TGTGCCAGCAGCTTAAGCAGGGTCCTGAACACTGAAGCTTTCTTT
TRBV18	.	TRBD2	TRBJ2-1	CASSPLAEGYNEQFF	TGTGCCAGCTCACCCCTAGCGGAGGGATACAATGAGCAGTTCTTC
TRBV9	.	TRBD2	TRBJ2-5	CASSVGSGRETQYF	TGTGCCAGCAGCGTAGGGAGCGGGAGAGAGACCCAGTACTTC
TRBV2	.	.	TRBJ1-1	CASRTGNTEAFF	TGTGCCAGCAGGACAGGTAACACTGAAGCTTTCTTT
TRBV30	.	TRBD2	TRBJ2-2	CAWIPGLAGPNTGELFF	TGTGCCTGGATTCCGGGGCTAGCGGGCCCGAACACCGGGGAGCTGTTTTTT
TRBV6-5	.	.	TRBJ2-1	CASSYSSGRNNEQFF	TGTGCCAGCAGTTATAGCAGCGGAAGAAACAATGAGCAGTTCTTC
TRBV5-1	.	TRBD1	TRBJ2-7	CASSSRQGATYEQYF	TGCGCCAGCAGCTCTCGACAGGGGGCCACCTACGAGCAGTACTTC
TRBV11-3	.	TRBD1	TRBJ2-1	CASSFSTYRGPYNEQFF	TGTGCCAGCAGCTTCAGTACGTACAGGGGCCCCTACAATGAGCAGTTCTTC
TRBV7-8	once	.	TRBJ2-5	CASSPDTYQETQYF	TGTGCCAGCAGCCCCGACACCTATCAAGAGACCCAGTACTTC
TRBV5-4	.	TRBD1	TRBJ1-5	CASSSGGGQPQHF	TGTGCCAGCAGCTCAGGGGGAGGCCAGCCCCAGCATTTT
TRBV28	.	.	TRBJ2-7	CASSLGGSNSYEQYF	TGTGCCAGCAGTTTAGGAGGGTCAAATAGCTACGAGCAGTACTTC
TRBV11-2	.	.	TRBJ1-4	CASSPSWSENEKLFF	TGTGCCAGCAGCCCGAGCTGGAGTGAGAATGAAAAACTGTTTTTT
TRBV15	.	.	TRBJ2-3	CATSREGRPTDTQYF	TGTGCCACCAGCAGAGAGGGCCGACCCACAGATACGCAGTATTTT
TRBV27	.	TRBD2	TRBJ2-2	CASSLRLATLTNTGELFF	TGTGCCAGCAGTTTAAGACTAGCCACACTGACGAACACCGGGGAGCTGTTTTTT
TRBV5-4	.	.	TRBJ2-7	CASSPSSTELYEQYF	TGTGCCAGCAGCCCTTCATCGACGGAACTATACGAGCAGTACTTC
TRBV29-1	.	.	TRBJ2-2	CSGLSLPNTGELFF	TGCAGCGGCCTTAGCCTTCCGAACACCGGGGAGCTGTTTTTT
TRBV18	.	TRBD2	TRBJ2-3	CASSLRSGGRRDTQYF	TGTGCCAGCTCACTCCGGAGCGGGGGAAGGAGGGATACGCAGTATTTT
TRBV2	.	.	TRBJ1-1	CASGSSGAFF	TGTGCCAGCGGGAGTTCTGGGGCTTTCTTT
TRBV19	.	.	TRBJ1-1	CASSIERFHTEAFF	TGTGCCAGTAGTATAGAGAGGTTTCACACTGAAGCTTTCTTT
TRBV13	.	TRBD1	TRBJ1-1	CASSGTGRRWEAFF	TGTGCCAGCAGCGGGACAGGGAGAAGGTGGGAAGCTTTCTTT
TRBV6-2/TRBV6-3	.	TRBD2	TRBJ2-5	CASSSPFSGKETQYF	TGTGCCAGCAGTTCCCCTTTTAGCGGGAAAGAGACCCAGTACTTC
TRBV4-1	.	TRBD1	TRBJ1-1	CASSQVGQGVPEAFF	TGCGCCAGCAGCCAAGTTGGACAGGGTGTCCCTGAAGCTTTCTTT
TRBV5-1	.	.	TRBJ1-2	CASSLGGGGPNYGYTF	TGCGCCAGCAGCTTGGGCGGGGGGGGTCCTAACTATGGCTACACCTTC
TRBV6-6	.	TRBD1	TRBJ2-2	CASGRQGGQGSGELFF	TGTGCCAGCGGACGTCAAGGGGGACAGGGGTCCGGGGAGCTGTTTTTT
TRBV2	.	.	TRBJ1-5	CASSDPYSNQPQHF	TGTGCCAGCAGTGACCCTTATAGCAATCAGCCCCAGCATTTT
TRBV7-8	.	.	TRBJ1-1	CASSSRGLNTEAFF	TGTGCCAGCAGCTCCAGGGGCCTGAACACTGAAGCTTTCTTT
TRBV6-5	.	TRBD1	TRBJ2-1	CASRPLRDRGNEQFF	TGTGCCAGCAGACCCCTCCGGGACAGGGGGAATGAGCAGTTCTTC
TRBV19	.	.	TRBJ1-1	CASRKQGNTEAFF	TGTGCCAGTAGGAAACAGGGCAACACTGAAGCTTTCTTT
TRBV7-9	.	TRBD1	TRBJ1-1	CASIPNRGHAFF	TGTGCCAGCATCCCCAACAGGGGTCACGCTTTCTTT
TRBV19	.	.	TRBJ2-1	CASSISRGPGHEQFF	TGTGCCAGTAGTATATCTCGCGGGCCAGGCCATGAGCAGTTCTTC
TRBV7-2	.	.	TRBJ2-3	CASSQGSSTDTQYF	TGTGCCAGCAGCCAGGGTTCTAGCACAGATACGCAGTATTTT
TRBV6-2/TRBV6-3	.	TRBD2	TRBJ2-7	CASSYGRGRTEQYF	TGTGCCAGCAGTTACGGGCGCGGGAGAACCGAGCAGTACTTC
TRBV4-2	.	.	TRBJ2-7	CASSQGQNYEQYF	TGTGCCAGCAGCCAAGGACAAAACTACGAGCAGTACTTC
TRBV5-4	.	TRBD1	TRBJ2-5	CASSPQGAGETQYF	TGTGCCAGCAGCCCTCAGGGGGCAGGGGAGACCCAGTACTTC
TRBV6-2/TRBV6-3	.	.	TRBJ2-3	CASSYTGSSDTQYF	TGTGCCAGCAGTTACACCGGGAGCTCAGATACGCAGTATTTT
TRBV11-3	once	TRBD1	TRBJ2-3	CASSPYGTGGPTDTQYF	TGTGCCAGCAGCCCCTATGGGACAGGAGGGCCCACAGATACGCAGTATTTT
TRBV11-2	.	TRBD2	TRBJ2-1	CASSLTSGNNEQFF	TGTGCCAGCAGCTTAACTAGCGGGAACAATGAGCAGTTCTTC
TRBV6-5	.	.	TRBJ1-1	CASSYSRGTEAFF	TGTGCCAGCAGTTACTCGCGGGGGACTGAAGCTTTCTTT
TRBV4-1	.	TRBD1	TRBJ1-1	CASSQGRYRGAFF	TGCGCCAGCAGCCAAGGCCGCTACAGGGGAGCTTTCTTT
TRBV19	once	.	TRBJ2-2	CASSILRVNTGELFF	TGTGCCAGTAGTATCCTCAGGGTAAACACCGGGGAGCTGTTTTTT
TRBV7-9	.	TRBD1	TRBJ2-7	CASRTGADYEQYF	TGTGCCAGCAGAACAGGGGCCGACTACGAGCAGTACTTC
TRBV21-1	.	.	TRBJ2-7	CASSKATLAASSYEQYF	TGTGCCAGCAGCAAAGCGACCCTAGCCGCTAGCTCCTACGAGCAGTACTTC
TRBV6-5	.	.	TRBJ1-2	CASSYRGGGYGYTF	TGTGCCAGCAGTTACAGGGGGGGTGGGTATGGCTACACCTTC
TRBV29-1	.	.	TRBJ1-1	CSVVQYTEAFF	TGCAGCGTTGTGCAGTACACTGAAGCTTTCTTT
TRBV9	.	.	TRBJ2-5	CASSVNGLYQETQYF	TGTGCCAGCAGCGTAAACGGACTTTACCAAGAGACCCAGTACTTC
TRBV5-6	.	TRBD1	TRBJ1-6	CASSEDRLIRGRPLHF	TGTGCCAGCAGCGAGGACAGGCTGATAAGAGGTAGACCCCTCCACTTT
TRBV14	.	.	TRBJ2-4	CASSQAKNIQYF	TGTGCCAGCAGCCAAGCTAAAAACATTCAGTACTTC
TRBV5-1	once	.	TRBJ2-2	CASSLNIVYRGNRNTGELFF	TGCGCCAGCAGCTTGAATATCGTGTATAGGGGGAATAGGAACACCGGGGAGCTGTTTTTT
TRBV7-2	medium-sized	.	TRBJ2-5	CASSLSTLVQETQYF	TGTGCCAGCAGCTTATCTACCCTGGTTCAAGAGACCCAGTACTTC
TRBV12-3/TRBV12-4	once	TRBD2	TRBJ2-1	CACGGNGEQFF	TGTGCCTGCGGGGGAAATGGTGAGCAGTTCTTC
TRBV7-3	few	.	TRBJ2-7	CASSLGPTSYEQYF	TGTGCCAGCAGCTTAGGGCCGACATCATACGAGCAGTACTTC
TRBV9	.	TRBD2	TRBJ2-1	CASSVAFSGAGAGYNEQFF	TGTGCCAGCAGCGTAGCTTTCTCTGGCGCGGGAGCGGGGTACAATGAGCAGTTCTTC